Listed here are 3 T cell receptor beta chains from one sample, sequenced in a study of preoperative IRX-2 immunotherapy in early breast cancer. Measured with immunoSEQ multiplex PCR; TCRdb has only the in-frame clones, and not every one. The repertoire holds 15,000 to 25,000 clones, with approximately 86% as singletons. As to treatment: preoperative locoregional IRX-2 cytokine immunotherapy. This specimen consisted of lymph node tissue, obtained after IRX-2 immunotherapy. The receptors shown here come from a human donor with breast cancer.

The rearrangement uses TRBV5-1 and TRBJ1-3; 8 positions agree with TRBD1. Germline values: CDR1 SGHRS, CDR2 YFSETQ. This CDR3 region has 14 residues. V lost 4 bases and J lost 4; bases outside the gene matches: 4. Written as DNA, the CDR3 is TGCGCCAGCAGCATGACAGGGGACGGAAACACCATATATTTT. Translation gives CASSMTGDGNTIYF.

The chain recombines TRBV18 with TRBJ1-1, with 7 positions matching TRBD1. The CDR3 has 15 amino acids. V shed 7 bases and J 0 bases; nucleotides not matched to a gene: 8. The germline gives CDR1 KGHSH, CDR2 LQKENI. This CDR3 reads CASFGTVIMNTEAFF. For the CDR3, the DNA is TGTGCCAGCTTTGGGACAGTTATTATGAACACTGAAGCTTTCTTT.

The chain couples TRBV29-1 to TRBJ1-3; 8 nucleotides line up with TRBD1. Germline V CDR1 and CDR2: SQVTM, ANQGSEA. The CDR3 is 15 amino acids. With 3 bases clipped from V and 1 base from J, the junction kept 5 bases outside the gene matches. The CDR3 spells CSVDWTGTSGNTIYF. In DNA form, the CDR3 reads TGCAGCGTTGATTGGACAGGGACTTCTGGAAACACCATATATTTT.